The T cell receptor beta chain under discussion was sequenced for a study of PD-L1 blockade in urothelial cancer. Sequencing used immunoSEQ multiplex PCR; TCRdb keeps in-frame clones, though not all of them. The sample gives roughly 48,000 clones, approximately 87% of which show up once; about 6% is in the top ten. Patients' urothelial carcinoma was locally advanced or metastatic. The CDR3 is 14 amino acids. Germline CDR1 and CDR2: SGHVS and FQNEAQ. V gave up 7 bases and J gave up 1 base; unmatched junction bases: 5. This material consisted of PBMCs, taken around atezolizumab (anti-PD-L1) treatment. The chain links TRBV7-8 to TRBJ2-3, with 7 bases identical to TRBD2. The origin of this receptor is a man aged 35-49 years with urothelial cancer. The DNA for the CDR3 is TGTGCCAGCACCCGGGGAGGGGGCACAGATACGCAGTATTTT. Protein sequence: CASTRGGGTDTQYF.